Here is one T cell receptor (beta chain) with its context. There is no known antigen for this receptor. Base qualities are missing; no much larger clone stands one base away. These data come from a study of shared clonotypes between healthy human individuals (dated by TCRdb to the early 2020s). About the study as a whole: A couple of women and three men aged 18 to 49 years were included in the cohort. Between about 0.85 and 8.9 billion PBMCs per donor were obtained by leukapheresis. Different laboratories and diverse techniques were used to prepare libraries and sequence TCR repertoires, to increase sequencing depth and limit assay-specific biases. Per donor, three plates each were used for CD4 naive and CD4 memory, two for CD8 naive, and one for CD8 memory. To estimate repertoire size and how much clonotype sharing occurs between individuals, the study deeply sequenced the blood TCR repertoires of five healthy adults. What the research found in general, with its limitations: Sharing across several donors was observed for around 5% of naive CD4, over 3% of naive CD8, 2% to 2.5% of memory CD4, and roughly 0.4% of memory CD8 clonotypes. Even with the large sequencing depth, rarefaction of the sorted-subset datasets indicated that sequencing was incomplete. Based on pairwise subsampling, the degree of clonotype sharing among donors was expected to be affected by sequencing depth. Larger estimated clonotype richness was generally found for naive subsets than for memory subsets. Only blood was sampled, and tissue TCR repertoires likely differ from those in blood. Because the study included a small number of donors, the genetic and exposure-history diversity represented was limited. Higher generation probabilities were observed for clonotypes shared by all four sorted-subset donors than for non-shared clonotypes.

The donors were healthy, HIV-negative adults who had no recently reported acute infections or vaccinations. Every donor was a Caucasian adult living in Nashville, Tennessee, USA. CD4+ T cells were enriched through magnetic negative selection, after which naive cells were positively selected on CD45RA and the remaining negative fraction served as the memory subset. Blood was obtained by leukapheresis, after which PBMCs were separated by Ficoll-Histopaque density gradient centrifugation and cryopreserved in liquid nitrogen vapor phase. Analytical flow cytometry was used to check the purity and quantity of every magnetically sorted T cell population. Genomic DNA was isolated from each sorted fraction and quantified by UV absorbance on a Nanodrop 2000c. Using the deep immunoSEQ assay, TCR CDR3 regions were amplified from genomic DNA by multiplex PCR. Extracted genomic DNA from each cell subset was distributed evenly across all wells of several immunoSEQ 96-well plates, and each plate was treated as a replicate. For sorted subsets, around 200 ng genomic DNA, equal to 25,000 to 35,000 T cell genomes, was loaded into each replicate PCR. Purified libraries were measured with a Qubit 3.0 fluorometer, size-checked on a Bioanalyzer 2100, and measured again with the KAPA Library Quantification kit. Each immunoSEQ 96-well plate was sequenced on its own single-read 150-cycle Illumina NextSeq 550 flow cell. The authors processed their data as follows. Because the immunoSEQ output held only junctional sequences and lacked quality scores, the filtering could not match the filtering applied to full-length reads. To assign V/J genes and CDR3, sequences were annotated against IMGT germline references using PyIR, a Python wrapper for IgBLAST v1.9. Reads were filtered out if the reads had weak V/J assignments (E-value above 1e-6), no CDR3, stop codons, out-of-frame junctions, or ambiguous translated residues. V3J clonotypes were defined as sequences sharing the same inferred V gene, J gene, and CDR3 amino acid sequence. To compute the percentage overlap between repertoires, the number of shared unique clonotypes was divided by the size of the smaller repertoire. Richness of each repertoire was evaluated using RTK rarefaction, the Chao1 estimator, and Recon v2.1 estimates of unobserved clonotypes. Generation probabilities for all TCRbeta clonotypes obtained by the gDNA method from a few donors were computed using OLGA. Drawn from immuneACCESS, this table holds only the in-frame rearrangements with V and J called that TCRdb kept. Clones are partly lost; checked studies trace under half to an unresolved V gene and leave the rest unexplained. V, J and clone size derive from that table, while D and trimming were established from the DNA sequence. For this sample there are around 990,000 clones; about 80% appear just once. Almost 0.9% of the sample comes from the top ten.

From a lookup of the germline V gene (reference sequence), CDR1 and CDR2 are SGHKS and YYEKEE. V and J are truncated by 2 bases and 8 bases respectively, leaving an intervening sequence of 13 bases. The CDR3 holds 14 amino acids from the cysteine to the phenylalanine. Only CDR3 DNA remains: 42 bases, in frame from the first base. The V and J segments used are TRBV5-5 and TRBJ1-4; possibly the D gene is TRBD1, per 5 matching bases. What was sequenced was memory CD4+ T cells from PBMCs. Sample cell subset or site, as interpreted from the label and publication: CD45RA-negative fraction. This TCR was sampled from a man younger than 30 in good health. Some clones in this sample may be carry-over from other donors' samples. The nucleotide sequence reads as follows: TGTGCCAGCAGCTTCTTGGACATAAACGAAAAACTGTTTTTT. Its product reads: CASSFLDINEKLFF.